The 25 T cell receptor beta chains given below trace back to one sample, sequenced in a study of beta chain features in type 1 diabetes. Overall study findings and caveats: TCRB CDR3s from Type 1 diabetes patients were moderately but significantly shorter in all four CD4+ subsets.

Their specific antigens are unknown. The entirety of the isolated RNA underwent reverse transcription, so expressed TCRB transcripts were sequenced. Measured with immunoSEQ multiplex PCR; TCRdb has only the in-frame clones, and not every one. The top ten hold under 0.55% of the sample, which has some 190,000 clones, approximately 7.9% seen once. The sequenced sample was central memory CD4+ T cells from blood. The receptors stem from a man aged 18 to 29 with type 1 diabetes.

The chain carries TRBV2 and TRBJ2-7; TRBD1 matches 7 bases. Germline CDR1 reads SNHLY; CDR2 reads FYNNEI. V gave up 10 bases and J gave up 10 bases; unmatched junction bases: 10. The CDR3 runs 11 residues. Here the CDR3 DNA reads TGTGCCACCAAGGACAGGAGCGCCCAGTACTTC. Translated, it gives CATKDRSAQYF.

This chain connects TRBV5-1 to TRBJ2-3; D not certain. The ends were cut back, 0 bases at V and 2 bases at J, with 7 bases in the middle. Per the germline V gene, CDR1 is SGHRS and CDR2 is YFSETQ. The CDR3 loop spans 14 amino acids. CDR3 region: CASSLGEVTDTQYF. CDR3 DNA: TGCGCCAGCAGCTTGGGTGAGGTCACAGATACGCAGTATTTT.

Ten or more counts support this clone. This sequence joins TRBV4-3 and TRBJ2-7, with 11 bases aligning to TRBD2. The V segment lost 0 bases and the J segment 4 bases; nucleotides outside the gene matches: 2. This CDR3 has 15 residues. Germline CDR1 is LGHNA and CDR2 is YSLEER. The CDR3 DNA reads TGCGCCAGCAGCCAAGATTCTAGCGGGGGGTACGAGCAGTACTTC. This codes for CASSQDSSGGYEQYF.

This chain connects TRBV18 to TRBJ2-5; a possible D gene is TRBD2 (5 bases). The germline V and J ends were trimmed by 3 bases and 4 bases, with 12 bases remaining between them. The CDR3 contains 14 residues. CDR1 KGHSH and CDR2 LQKENI come from the germline V gene. CDR3 in DNA: TGTGCCAGCTCACCCCAAGTTGAGGGAGAGACCCAGTACTTC. Its protein product is CASSPQVEGETQYF.

This clone has a handful of counts. This chain connects TRBV7-9 to TRBJ1-1, with 9 bases fitting TRBD1. The V gene's germline CDR1 is SEHNR and CDR2 FQNEAQ (reference sequence). The V and J ends lost 5 bases and 6 bases, in that order; junction bases with no gene match: 7. This CDR3 is 14 amino acids long. In DNA, the CDR3 is TGTGCCAGCAGCCCTGGACAGGGGCTCTCTGAAGCTTTCTTT. Its translation: CASSPGQGLSEAFF. Together with reference TRBV7-9 and TRBJ1-1, the CDR3 gives the full variable domain: DTGVSQNPRHKITKRGQNVTFRCDPISEHNRLYWYRQTLGQGPEFLTYFQNEAQLEKSRLLSDRFSAERPKGSFSTLEIQRTEQGDSAMYLCASSPGQGLSEAFFGQGTRLTVV.

The CDR3 reads CASSSFMGTGLYEQYF. The CDR3 bases are TGTGCCAGCAGTTCGTTTATGGGGACAGGGCTATACGAGCAGTACTTC. The rearrangement joins TRBV7-2 to TRBJ2-7, with 9 bases aligning to TRBD1. V trimming: 6 bases; J trimming: 4 bases; junction bases outside the gene matches: 13. The CDR3 is 16 residues long. Germline lookup yields CDR1 SGHTA and CDR2 FQGNSA.

The table lists this clone with a few counts. This chain connects TRBV19 to TRBJ2-1; no clear D gene. CDR3 length: 15 amino acids. The germline V and J ends were trimmed by 6 bases and 0 bases, with 12 bases remaining between them. Germline lookup yields CDR1 LNHDA and CDR2 SQIVND (reference sequence). The CDR3 DNA reads TGTGCCAGTAGGAGAAGTCTAGACTCCTACAATGAGCAGTTCTTC. It yields the protein CASRRSLDSYNEQFF.

The chain joins TRBV18 to TRBJ2-3; 8 bases map to TRBD2. Germline loops: CDR1 KGHSH, CDR2 LQKENI. Trimming at V came to 2 bases and at J to 3 bases, leaving 4 bases not matched to a gene. The CDR3 has 15 residues. The CDR3 DNA follows: TGTGCCAGCTCACCAGTTCCTAGCGGGACAGATACGCAGTATTTT. It specifies CASSPVPSGTDTQYF.

Many counts were recorded for this clone. This CDR3 reads CASSLSGGSNYGYTF. The CDR3 coding sequence is TGTGCCAGCAGCTTATCCGGGGGATCGAACTATGGCTACACCTTC. The chain links TRBV11-2 to TRBJ1-2, with D tentatively TRBD1 (5 bases). The germline V gene has CDR1 SGHAT and CDR2 FQNNGV. The CDR3 covers 15 residues. V lost 2 bases and J 2 bases, leaving 12 bases between the germline ends. Full variable domain (remainder filled in from reference TRBV11-2 and TRBJ1-2): EAGVAQSPRYKIIEKRQSVAFWCNPISGHATLYWYQQILGQGPKLLIQFQNNGVVDDSQLPKDRFSAERLKGVDSTLKIQPAKLEDSAVYLCASSLSGGSNYGYTFGSGTRLTVV.

This clone was seen a handful of times. This rearrangement joins TRBV5-6 to TRBJ1-2; D gene uncertain. CDR3 size: 11 residues. Germline V gives CDR1 SGHDT, CDR2 YYEEEE. Trimming left V 3 bases short and J 4 bases short, with 4 bases between. CDR3 amino acids: CASSSSYGYTF. As DNA, the CDR3 is TGTGCCAGCAGCTCCAGCTATGGCTACACCTTC.

This clone was detected a few times. The genes are TRBV9 and TRBJ1-3, with a weak D call TRBD1 (5 bases). Germline CDR1 and CDR2: SGDLS and YYNGEE. V gave up 7 bases and J gave up 3 bases, with 8 bases separating them. The CDR3 spans 12 residues. The DNA for the CDR3 is TGTGCCAGCCAGGGATTTGGAAACACCATATATTTT. Amino acid sequence: CASQGFGNTIYF. The full variable domain, with the rest looked up from reference TRBV9 and TRBJ1-3, is DSGVTQTPKHLITATGQRVTLRCSPRSGDLSVYWYQQSLDQGLQFLIQYYNGEERAKGNILERFSAQQFPDLHSELNLSSLELGDSALYFCASQGFGNTIYFGEGSWLTVV.

Only a few counts were recorded for this clone. The genes are TRBV5-6 and TRBJ2-2; tentatively, D is TRBD2 (5 bases). This CDR3 has 14 residues. Germline CDR1 and CDR2: SGHDT and YYEEEE. V was shortened by 4 bases and J by 3 bases, with 10 bases between the two germline ends. The DNA of the CDR3 is TGTGCCAGCAGCCGGACTCTCCACACCGGGGAGCTGTTTTTT. Protein sequence: CASSRTLHTGELFF.

V usage is TRBV30 and J usage is TRBJ2-5; a possible D gene is TRBD1 (6 bases). Looked up from germline, CDR1 is GTSNPN and CDR2 is SVGIG (reference sequence). The CDR3 totals 13 residues. V was trimmed by 3 bases and J by 1 base, leaving 9 bases between them. CDR3 in amino acids: CAWRRTVQETQYF. The CDR3 nucleotides read TGTGCCTGGAGGCGGACAGTCCAAGAGACCCAGTACTTC.

This clone was detected a few times. J is TRBJ2-5 and V is TRBV11-2; D not certain. The V gene lost 5 bases and the J gene lost 1 base, with 11 bases spanning the gap. The CDR3 extends over 14 amino acids. Germline CDR1 and CDR2: SGHAT and FQNNGV. CDR3 in amino acids: CASSRVTAQETQYF. CDR3 in DNA: TGTGCCAGCAGCCGGGTGACGGCCCAAGAGACCCAGTACTTC.

This clone was detected only a few times. The CDR3 DNA sequence: TGTGCCAGCTCATCCTCCAGGGAAGATGGAAACACCATATATTTT. Protein: CASSSSREDGNTIYF. The V and J genes are TRBV18 and TRBJ1-3; D is perhaps TRBD1 (5 bases). Trimming removed 5 bases from V and 3 bases from J, with 14 bases in between. Germline CDR1 reads KGHSH; CDR2 reads LQKENI. The CDR3 covers 15 residues.

In regard to this clone: Other DNA variants within this sample encode the same CDR3. This sequence joins TRBV5-1 and TRBJ2-7; 7 bases are shared with TRBD2. Germline values: CDR1 SGHRS, CDR2 YFSETQ. The CDR3 contains 14 residues. Trimming took 2 bases from V and 2 from J; bases not matched to a gene: 4. CDR3: CASSLGGRTYEQYF. CDR3 DNA: TGCGCCAGCAGCTTAGGCGGGAGAACCTACGAGCAGTACTTC.

V gene TRBV7-9 combines with J gene TRBJ1-1, with D tentatively TRBD1 (6 bases). Germline V gene sequence: CDR1 SEHNR, CDR2 FQNEAQ (reference sequence). There are 15 residues in the CDR3. V lost 1 base to trimming and J lost 4 bases, with 13 bases between them. The CDR3 coding sequence is TGTGCCAGCAGCTTAGACGGACAGTGGAGCACTGAAGCTTTCTTT. Residues: CASSLDGQWSTEAFF.

This clone was picked up many times. This chain joins TRBV9 and TRBJ2-5; weak D call: TRBD2 (7 bases). This CDR3 is 17 amino acids long. The V end lost 3 bases, the J end lost 0 bases, and 18 bases lay between the germline ends. Per the germline V gene, CDR1 is SGDLS and CDR2 is YYNGEE. The CDR3 loop reads CASSAGGRGTHQETQYF. The CDR3 nucleotides read TGTGCCAGCAGCGCGGGGGGCCGCGGAACACACCAAGAGACCCAGTACTTC. The variable domain in full, with the rest retrieved from reference TRBV9 and TRBJ2-5, is DSGVTQTPKHLITATGQRVTLRCSPRSGDLSVYWYQQSLDQGLQFLIQYYNGEERAKGNILERFSAQQFPDLHSELNLSSLELGDSALYFCASSAGGRGTHQETQYFGPGTRLLVL.

The chain links TRBV27 to TRBJ2-7; D gene ambiguous. The germline V gene encodes CDR1 MNHEY and CDR2 SMNVEV (reference sequence). The CDR3 is 14 amino acids. V lost 10 bases and J 3 bases, leaving 19 bases between the germline ends. CDR3 loop: CATRNLETLYEQYF. CDR3 coding DNA: TGTGCCACCCGAAATTTAGAAACCCTCTACGAGCAGTACTTC.

The chain is built from TRBV18 and TRBJ2-7; 9 nucleotides agree with TRBD1. The CDR3 sequence is 16 residues long. Germline V gene data show CDR1 as KGHSH and CDR2 as LQKENI. The ends lost 2 bases at V and 0 bases at J; junction bases unmatched: 5. This chain's CDR3 is CASSPATGGDSYEQYF. CDR3 sequence (DNA): TGTGCCAGCTCACCAGCCACAGGGGGCGACTCCTACGAGCAGTACTTC.

This clone came up a few times. The chain combines TRBV9 with TRBJ2-3; 9 bases map to TRBD2. The CDR3 has 14 residues. Germline V gene data show CDR1 as SGDLS and CDR2 as YYNGEE. J gave up 7 bases and V 3 bases, and 6 bases lay outside the gene matches. CDR3 sequence: CASSGGTSLHTQYF. In DNA, the CDR3 is TGTGCCAGCAGCGGAGGGACTAGCCTCCATACGCAGTATTTT.

This clone has more than one count but fewer than ten. This chain connects TRBV5-1 to TRBJ1-2, with 7 bases matching TRBD1. The J segment lost 4 bases and the V segment lost 6 bases, leaving 15 bases of the junction unmatched. The CDR3 runs 16 residues. Germline CDR1 reads SGHRS; CDR2 reads YFSETQ. The chain's CDR3 is CASTIDRATHRYGYTF. In nucleotides, the CDR3 is TGCGCCAGCACAATTGACAGGGCCACTCACCGCTATGGCTACACCTTC.

In its sample, this clone was seen a few times. The chain links TRBV7-2 to TRBJ2-5; tentatively, D is TRBD1 (5 bases). Germline V gives CDR1 SGHTA, CDR2 FQGNSA. The CDR3 has 13 amino acids. V was trimmed by 5 bases and J by 1 base, leaving 8 bases between them. The CDR3 loop reads CASSRQSQETQYF. The CDR3 coding sequence is TGTGCCAGCAGCCGACAGTCCCAAGAGACCCAGTACTTC.

This clone appeared many times. The rearrangement uses TRBV30 and TRBJ2-1; D perhaps matches TRBD2 (5 bases). Trimming shortened V by 3 bases and J by 7 bases, and 19 bases separated the two germline ends. Looked up from germline, CDR1 is GTSNPN and CDR2 is SVGIG (reference sequence). This CDR3 is built from 15 residues. The CDR3 DNA sequence: TGTGCCTGGAGACCGGTGGGAAACCGGAGGAATGAGCAGTTCTTC. This codes for CAWRPVGNRRNEQFF.

This clone was seen a handful of times. The chain employs TRBV7-2 and TRBJ2-7, with 11 bases lining up with TRBD2. Germline V gene sequence: CDR1 SGHTA, CDR2 FQGNSA. CDR3 length equals 15 residues. With 2 bases clipped from V and 8 bases from J, the junction kept 8 bases outside the gene matches. CDR3: CASSLSGTSGGKQYF. CDR3 coding DNA: TGTGCCAGCAGCTTATCTGGGACTAGCGGAGGGAAGCAGTACTTC.